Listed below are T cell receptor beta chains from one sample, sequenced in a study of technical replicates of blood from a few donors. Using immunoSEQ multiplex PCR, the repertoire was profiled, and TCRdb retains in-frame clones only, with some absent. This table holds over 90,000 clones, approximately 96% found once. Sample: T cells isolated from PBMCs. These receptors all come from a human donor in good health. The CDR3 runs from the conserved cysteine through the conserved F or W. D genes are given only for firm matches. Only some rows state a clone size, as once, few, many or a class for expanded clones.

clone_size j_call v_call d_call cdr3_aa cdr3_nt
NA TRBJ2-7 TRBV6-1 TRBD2 CASSEEGGLANEQYF TGTGCCAGCAGTGAAGAGGGGGGACTAGCGAACGAGCAGTACTTC
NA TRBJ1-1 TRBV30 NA CAWRKQGEAFF TGTGCCTGGAGGAAACAGGGAGAAGCTTTCTTT
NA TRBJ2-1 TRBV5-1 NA CASSLASGGVNEQFF TGCGCCAGCAGCTTGGCCAGCGGAGGGGTAAATGAGCAGTTCTTC
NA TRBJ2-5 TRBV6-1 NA CASIPGAETQYF TGTGCCAGTATACCTGGGGCAGAGACCCAGTACTTC
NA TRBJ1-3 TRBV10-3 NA CAISISYEGTIYF TGTGCCATCAGTATTTCCTACGAGGGCACCATATATTTT
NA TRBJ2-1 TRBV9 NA CASSVGVAASSYNEQFF TGTGCCAGCAGCGTAGGGGTAGCGGCGAGCTCCTACAATGAGCAGTTCTTC
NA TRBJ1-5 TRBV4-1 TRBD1 CASSQPDRARQPQHF TGCGCCAGCAGCCAACCGGACAGGGCAAGGCAGCCCCAGCATTTT
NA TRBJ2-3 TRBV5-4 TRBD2 CASSAELAGWTDTQYF TGTGCCAGCAGCGCAGAACTAGCGGGATGGACAGATACGCAGTATTTT
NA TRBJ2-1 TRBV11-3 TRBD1 CASSSGGFDGERRSYNEQFF TGTGCCAGCAGCTCAGGGGGATTTGATGGGGAAAGGAGATCCTACAATGAGCAGTTCTTC
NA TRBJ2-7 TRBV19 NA CASSIDLATNIHYEQYF TGTGCCAGTAGTATAGATTTGGCGACTAACATTCACTACGAGCAGTACTTC
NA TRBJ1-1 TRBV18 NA CATTGTPLNTEAFF TGTGCCACCACCGGGACACCCTTGAACACTGAAGCTTTCTTT
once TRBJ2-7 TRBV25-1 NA CASSESTRTSEQYF TGTGCCAGCAGTGAATCTACTAGGACGTCCGAGCAGTACTTC
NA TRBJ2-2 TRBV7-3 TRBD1 CASRGTGEFTGELFF TGTGCCAGCAGGGGGACAGGGGAATTTACCGGGGAGCTGTTTTTT
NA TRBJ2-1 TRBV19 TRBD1 CASRGLQGATNEQFF TGTGCCAGTCGGGGATTACAGGGGGCGACCAATGAGCAGTTCTTC
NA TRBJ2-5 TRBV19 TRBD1 CASRRGQRSGTGENQETQYF TGTGCCAGTAGACGTGGGCAGAGGAGTGGGACAGGGGAAAATCAAGAGACCCAGTACTTC
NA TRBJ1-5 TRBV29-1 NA CSVDSGTDNQPQHF TGCAGCGTGGATAGCGGGACGGATAATCAGCCCCAGCATTTT
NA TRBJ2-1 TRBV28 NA CASRTRVSGSDEQFF TGTGCCAGCAGGACTCGGGTCTCGGGGAGCGATGAGCAGTTCTTC
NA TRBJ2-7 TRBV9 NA CASSGPGRYEQYF TGTGCCAGCAGCGGCCCGGGGAGGTACGAGCAGTACTTC
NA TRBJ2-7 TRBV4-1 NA CASSQEYGLQTSYEQYF TGCGCCAGCAGCCAAGAGTACGGCCTACAGACGAGCTACGAGCAGTACTTC
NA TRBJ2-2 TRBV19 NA CASRRTFSNTGELFF TGTGCCAGTAGGAGGACATTTTCGAACACCGGGGAGCTGTTTTTT
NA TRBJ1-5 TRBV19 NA CASSKTTVEQPQHF TGTGCCAGTAGTAAAACGACAGTGGAACAGCCCCAGCATTTT
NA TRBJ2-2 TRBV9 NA CASSVGLNTGELFF TGTGCCAGCAGCGTAGGTCTTAACACCGGGGAGCTGTTTTTT